Following are 19 T cell receptor beta chains from one sample sequenced in a study of CD4+ T cells in melanoma. Data came from immunoSEQ multiplex PCR; TCRdb stores just in-frame clones and leaves some out. The repertoire holds around 55,000 clones, with 60% to 80% as singletons. The sequenced sample consisted of tumor tissue. These receptors all stem from a human donor with melanoma.

This clone turned up a few times. The chain is built from TRBV5-4 and TRBJ2-1; TRBD2 is a possible D gene (6 bases). The CDR3 has 15 amino acids. With 6 bases removed from V and 5 bases from J, the gap between germline ends came to 18 bases. Germline CDR1 is SGHNT and CDR2 is YYREEE (reference sequence). For the CDR3, the DNA is TGTGCCAGCACCCCTAGCGACCACACAAACAATGAGCAGTTCTTC. Translating gives CASTPSDHTNNEQFF.

Concerning this clone itself: One junction end disagrees with the germline gene, perhaps due to a read error. J is TRBJ1-2 and V is TRBV28, with D tentatively TRBD1 (6 bases). This CDR3 has 16 residues. Germline V lookup: CDR1 MDHEN, CDR2 SYDVKM. The CDR3, as DNA: TGTGCCAGCAGTCCACCTACTCCCTCAGGGGCTATGGCTACAAACTTC. As protein: CASSPPTPSGAMATNF.

The V call is TRBV5-1, the J call TRBJ2-3; D not resolved. Trimming took off 0 bases at V and 3 bases at J, with 2 bases between the two ends. Germline V gene sequence: CDR1 SGHRS, CDR2 YFSETQ. The CDR3 runs to 12 residues. The CDR3 reads CASSLVTDTQYF. CDR3 nucleotide sequence: TGCGCCAGCAGCTTGGTTACAGATACGCAGTATTTT.

This chain connects TRBV28 to TRBJ2-7; no firm D call. In germline, CDR1 is MDHEN, CDR2 SYDVKM. The V end was cut by 5 bases, the J end by 4 bases, with 21 bases between. The CDR3 covers 16 residues. The CDR3 sequence: CASSPFPHEDPYEQYF. CDR3 coding DNA: TGTGCCAGCAGTCCCTTCCCCCACGAGGATCCTTACGAGCAGTACTTC.

The chain has TRBV27 and TRBJ1-1; the D gene is possibly TRBD1 (5 bases). The germline CDR1 and CDR2 sequences are MNHEY and SMNVEV (reference sequence). Trimming took off 0 bases at V and 0 bases at J, with 8 bases between the two ends. The CDR3 has 15 residues. The CDR3 region has the DNA TGTGCCAGCAGTTTATCTAGGACAATGAACACTGAAGCTTTCTTT. Its translation is CASSLSRTMNTEAFF.

This clone was detected a few times. This chain connects TRBV5-4 to TRBJ2-7, with 7 bases lining up with TRBD1. Per germline, CDR1 SGHNT and CDR2 YYREEE (reference sequence). CDR3 length: 19 amino acids. Unmatched junction bases numbered 25, after V lost 4 bases and J lost 6 bases. Here the CDR3 reads CASSTPRTGAPGNVAEQYF. The CDR3, as DNA: TGTGCCAGCAGCACCCCTCGGACAGGAGCACCCGGAAATGTGGCCGAGCAGTACTTC.

This clone appeared a single time. This rearrangement joins TRBV11-2 to TRBJ1-1, with 7 positions matching TRBD1. After removal of 5 bases from V and 2 bases from J, the junction contained 8 bases not matched to a gene. The CDR3 consists of 15 residues. The V gene's germline CDR1 is SGHAT and CDR2 FQNNGV. CDR3: CASSPPGQRNTEAFF. The CDR3 bases are TGTGCCAGCAGCCCACCGGGACAGAGAAACACTGAAGCTTTCTTT.

J is TRBJ1-2 and V is TRBV6-5; D is ambiguous. The CDR3 is 15 amino acids. V lost 5 bases and J lost 3, with 16 bases in between. Germline V gene sequence: CDR1 MNHEY, CDR2 SVGAGI. The CDR3 bases are TGTGCCAGCAGTCCCCGGGATTGGTTCGACTATGGCTACACCTTC. This sequence encodes CASSPRDWFDYGYTF.

This clone has just one count. Here the CDR3 DNA reads TGCGCCAGCAGCTTGGGGGTTCCCGGACGGAACTATGGCTACACCTTC. Its protein is CASSLGVPGRNYGYTF. This chain uses TRBV5-1 with TRBJ1-2, with D unclear. V lost 0 bases to trimming and J lost 2 bases, with 14 bases between them. There are 16 residues in the CDR3. CDR1 is SGHRS, CDR2 YFSETQ, per germline.

The V and J genes are TRBV10-3 and TRBJ1-4, with D perhaps TRBD1 (5 bases). The CDR3 length is 13 residues. Germline CDR1 reads ENHRY; CDR2 reads SYGVKD. The germline V and J ends were trimmed by 2 bases and 5 bases, with 6 bases remaining between them. CDR3 protein: CAISETGNEKLFF. CDR3 bases: TGTGCCATCAGTGAGACAGGAAATGAAAAACTGTTTTTT.

The chain couples TRBV5-1 to TRBJ2-7; tentative D call: TRBD2 (6 bases). Germline assignment: CDR1 SGHRS and CDR2 YFSETQ. Trimming removed 3 bases at V and 0 bases at J, with 13 bases between. The CDR3 extends over 15 amino acids. DNA of the CDR3: TGCGCCAGCAGCTCAACACGGGGGAGCTCCTACGAGCAGTACTTC. Protein: CASSSTRGSSYEQYF.

Here the CDR3 reads CLGGLGTDKETQYF. CDR3 in DNA: TGTCTGGGAGGACTAGGGACAGACAAAGAGACCCAGTACTTC. The chain links TRBV21-1 to TRBJ2-5. TRBV21-1 is a pseudogene locus. The CDR3 totals 14 residues.

The rearrangement joins TRBV7-9 to TRBJ1-2; no firm D call. Germline assignment: CDR1 SEHNR and CDR2 FQNEAQ (reference sequence). This CDR3 region has 10 residues. The V end was cut by 5 bases, the J end by 14 bases, with 12 bases between. CDR3 nucleotide sequence: TGTGCCAGCAGCGCCGGGTCTTTAACCTTC. It codes for CASSAGSLTF.

This clone was found a few times. J is TRBJ1-1 and V is TRBV6-6, with D maybe TRBD1 (5 bases). Germline CDR1 is MNHNY and CDR2 is SVGAGI (reference sequence). V lost 6 bases to trimming and J lost 7 bases, with 12 bases between them. CDR3 size: 12 residues. The CDR3, as DNA: TGTGCCAGCAGCTCCGGGGACTTTGAAGCTTTCTTT. Amino acids: CASSSGDFEAFF.

The genes are TRBV15 and TRBJ1-5; D remains unclear. This CDR3 contains 14 residues. Germline V gives CDR1 LNHNV, CDR2 YYDKDF (reference sequence). Trimming removed 6 bases at V and 3 bases at J, with 12 bases between. The CDR3 sequence is CATRIGTSNQPQHF. CDR3 nucleotides: TGTGCCACCAGGATCGGAACTTCCAATCAGCCCCAGCATTTT.

This chain links TRBV18 with TRBJ1-2; D is undetermined. CDR3 length: 15 amino acids. Trimming removed 2 bases at V and 0 bases at J, with 10 bases between. Germline CDR1 is KGHSH and CDR2 is LQKENI. This CDR3 is CASSPLAIANYGYTF. DNA for the CDR3: TGTGCCAGCTCACCATTAGCCATAGCTAACTATGGCTACACCTTC. The whole variable domain, filled in from reference TRBV18 and TRBJ1-2, reads NAGVMQNPRHLVRRRGQEARLRCSPMKGHSHVYWYRQLPEEGLKFMVYLQKENIIDESGMPKERFSAEFPKEGPSILRIQQVVRGDSAAYFCASSPLAIANYGYTFGSGTRLTVV.

This clone has more than one count but fewer than ten. The genes are TRBV7-3 and TRBJ1-1; D possibly corresponds to TRBD1 (6 bases). V was pared by 0 bases and J by 3 bases, with 11 bases between. CDR1 and CDR2 from the germline V gene are SGHTA and FQGTGA. CDR3 size: 15 residues. CDR3 sequence reads: CASSLTVGGDTEAFF. The CDR3 DNA follows: TGTGCCAGCAGCTTAACGGTAGGGGGGGACACTGAAGCTTTCTTT.

The chain carries TRBV5-4 and TRBJ2-7; D is undetermined. Trimming removed 2 bases at V and 6 bases at J, with 9 bases between. The germline CDR1 and CDR2 sequences are SGHNT and YYREEE (reference sequence). The CDR3 consists of 12 residues. The CDR3 DNA follows: TGTGCCAGCAGCTTAGGACCGGGCGAGCAGTACTTC. Its protein product is CASSLGPGEQYF.

As DNA, the CDR3 is TGTGCCAGCAGCTTCGGAGGGCAGGGATCGGAGAACACCTTC. Protein sequence: CASSFGGQGSENTF. V gene TRBV7-2 combines with J gene TRBJ1-2; TRBD1 is a possible D gene (5 bases). Germline V gives CDR1 SGHTA, CDR2 FQGNSA. The CDR3 is 14 residues long. Deletions cut 3 bases from V and 12 bases from J, with 20 bases between.